These 12 T cell receptor beta chains were sequenced from one sample in a study of blood T cells in healthy people across ages. The second PCR ran roughly 6 to 12 cycles with a sample-barcoded 5' primer and J-beta primers. TCRdb re-called the 5' RACE reads with MiXCR, one entry per CDR3 protein. The sample records about 580,000 distinct CDR3 sequences, around 48% being singletons. The sequenced sample was blood. These receptors all stem from a man older than 75 in good health.

About this clonotype itself: At one of its ends the junction is not consistent with the germline gene, which may arise from a read error. This sequence joins TRBV29-1 and TRBJ2-1; 14 bases are a match to TRBD2. Germline V gene lookup returns CDR1 SQVTM and CDR2 ANQGSEA. The CDR3 is 17 amino acids. The CDR3 sequence: CSIEGNRLAGGHNEQFF. DNA for the CDR3: TGCAGCATTGAAGGGAATAGACTAGCGGGAGGGCATAATGAGCAGTTCTTC.

This chain connects TRBV29-1 to TRBJ2-1, with D perhaps assigned TRBD1 or TRBD2 (5 bases each). CDR1 SQVTM and CDR2 ANQGSEA come from the germline V gene. Trimming stripped 5 bases from V and 1 base from J, with 15 bases between. The CDR3 extends over 15 amino acids. The CDR3 spells CSVSGTANSYNEQFF. CDR3 nucleotide sequence: TGCAGCGTTTCCGGGACGGCAAATTCCTACAATGAGCAGTTCTTC.

The table lists this clonotype with a few counts. This chain joins TRBV20-1 and TRBJ2-3, with unresolved D. The length of the CDR3 is 13 residues. The V gene lost 6 bases and the J gene lost 0 bases, with 10 bases spanning the gap. CDR1 is DFQATT, CDR2 SNEGSKA, per germline (reference sequence). CDR3 sequence (DNA): TGCAGTGCCAGCCGGCAAAGCACAGATACGCAGTATTTT. It codes for CSASRQSTDTQYF.

V and J are TRBV11-2 and TRBJ2-3; D not resolved. The CDR3 extends over 14 amino acids. Germline CDR1 SGHAT, CDR2 FQNNGV. V dropped 2 bases and J dropped 2 bases, with 8 bases sitting between them. This CDR3 reads CASSLRRNTDTQYF. The CDR3 DNA sequence: TGTGCCAGCAGCTTAAGACGGAACACAGATACGCAGTATTTT. Based on the CDR3 plus reference TRBV11-2 and TRBJ2-3, the full variable domain is EAGVAQSPRYKIIEKRQSVAFWCNPISGHATLYWYQQILGQGPKLLIQFQNNGVVDDSQLPKDRFSAERLKGVDSTLKIQPAKLEDSAVYLCASSLRRNTDTQYFGPGTRLTVL.

This clonotype has only a few counts. The chain recombines TRBV28 with TRBJ2-1; the match to TRBD1 covers 9 bases. The J segment lost 5 bases and the V segment lost 2 bases, leaving 7 bases of the junction unmatched. Per germline, CDR1 MDHEN and CDR2 SYDVKM. There are 16 residues in the CDR3. The CDR3 region has the DNA TGTGCCAGCAGTTTAGCCGGGACAGGGTCCCACAATGAGCAGTTCTTC. Translated, it gives CASSLAGTGSHNEQFF.

The gene calls are TRBV11-3 and TRBJ2-1; TRBD2 might be the D (6 bases). This CDR3 is 15 amino acids long. Between the trimmed V and J ends, which lost 0 bases and 5 bases, there was a span of 11 bases. The V gene's germline CDR1 is SGHNT and CDR2 YENEEA. Here the CDR3 DNA reads TGTGCCAGCAGCTTAGATGGTGGGAGGCACAATGAGCAGTTCTTC. Amino acids: CASSLDGGRHNEQFF.

This clonotype was picked up a small number of times. This chain uses TRBV7-3 with TRBJ2-3, with no clear D. Per the germline V gene, CDR1 is SGHTA and CDR2 is FQGTGA. The CDR3 totals 13 residues. Deletions cut 4 bases from V and 2 bases from J, with 7 bases between. The CDR3 coding sequence is TGTGCCAGCAGCTCCCCTAACACAGATACGCAGTATTTT. Translated: CASSSPNTDTQYF.

This clonotype was recorded at least ten times. V is TRBV6-6 and J is TRBJ2-1; perhaps TRBD1 as D (6 bases). The CDR3 extends over 14 amino acids. Trimming removed 9 bases at V and 9 bases at J, with 21 bases between. CDR1 is MNHNY and CDR2 is SVGAGI in the germline V gene (reference sequence). CDR3: CASHNRVQQGEQFF. In nucleotides, the CDR3 is TGTGCCAGTCACAACAGGGTGCAGCAGGGTGAGCAGTTCTTC.

This clonotype was observed many times. The genes are TRBV6-6 and TRBJ1-6, with 9 bases lining up with TRBD1. Germline V lookup: CDR1 MNHNY, CDR2 SVGAGI (reference sequence). The CDR3 runs 18 residues. After removal of 5 bases from V and 6 bases from J, the junction contained 14 bases not matched to a gene. The CDR3 protein is CASSPPGQGIASNSPLHF. The CDR3 bases are TGTGCCAGCAGTCCACCGGGACAGGGAATAGCGAGTAATTCACCCCTCCACTTT.

The chain uses TRBV12-3 or TRBV12-4 and TRBJ2-1; TRBD2 matches 12 bases. The V segment lost 11 bases and the J segment 6 bases; nucleotides outside the gene matches: 11. This CDR3 is built from 15 residues. The CDR3: CAGKLLAGGGNEQFF. CDR3 sequence (DNA): TGTGCCGGCAAACTACTAGCGGGGGGCGGCAATGAGCAGTTCTTC.

In the case of this clonotype: At one of its ends the junction is not consistent with the germline gene, which may arise from a read error. The chain uses TRBV20-1 and TRBJ2-1; 10 nucleotides agree with TRBD2. Germline V CDR1 and CDR2: DFQATT, SNEGSKA (reference sequence). CDR3 length: 12 residues. CDR3 in amino acids: CRGAGGLNGQFF. The CDR3 DNA sequence: TGCAGAGGAGCGGGAGGGCTCAATGGGCAGTTCTTC.

This clonotype was seen a few times. V gene TRBV7-2 combines with J gene TRBJ2-7, with D possibly being TRBD1 or TRBD2 (5 bases each). Trimming stripped 2 bases from V and 2 bases from J, with 19 bases between. CDR1 and CDR2 from the germline V gene are SGHTA and FQGNSA. CDR3 length equals 17 residues. The CDR3 reads CASSLWAGGVSPYEQYF. As DNA, the CDR3 is TGTGCCAGCAGCTTATGGGCTGGGGGTGTCAGCCCCTACGAGCAGTACTTC.